The present TCR beta chain was sequenced within a study of blood T cell repertoires in COVID-19. Study context: Collection of acute and convalescent COVID-19 samples took place in the United States, Italy and Spain. T cells, B-cell-depleted T cells, or PBMCs provided the cDNA or gDNA that served as material.

V lost 1 base and J lost 9, with 13 bases in between. Germline V lookup: CDR1 MGHRA, CDR2 YSYEKL. This CDR3 has 14 residues. Assay: immunoSEQ multiplex PCR; the TCRdb copy retains only in-frame clones and omits some. The table lists about 230,000 clones, 90% of them singletons. The V call is TRBV4-1, the J call TRBJ2-1, with TRBD2 as a possible D gene (5 bases). This sequence originates from a man aged 25-40 years with COVID-19, enrolled during active disease. The specimen was peripheral blood. The CDR3 DNA reads TGCGCCAGCAGCCAAGCTACTAGGATCGGTGAGCAGTTCTTC. Amino acids: CASSQATRIGEQFF.